Below, 23 T cell receptor beta chains from the same sample are listed, as sequenced in a study of blood T cells in healthy people across ages. It was with a sample-barcoded 5' primer and a J-beta primer mix that a second PCR of about 7 to 12 cycles was run. Via MiXCR, TCRdb re-called the 5' RACE reads, giving one row per CDR3 protein. The profile shows roughly 1.5 million distinct CDR3 sequences, approximately 43% of them singletons. Source material: blood. Receptors originate from a woman younger than 35 in good health.

The V call is TRBV27, the J call TRBJ2-7, with TRBD2 matching over 14 bases. The length of the CDR3 is 15 residues. J lost 4 bases, V lost 5 bases, and 4 bases had no gene match. Germline V gene data show CDR1 as MNHEY and CDR2 as SMNVEV (reference sequence). For the CDR3, the DNA is TGTGCCAGCAGTGAGGGACTAGCGGGAGTTTACGAGCAGTACTTC. Residues: CASSEGLAGVYEQYF.

The V and J genes are TRBV28 and TRBJ2-7, with TRBD2 matching over 10 bases. Germline values: CDR1 MDHEN, CDR2 SYDVKM. The trim removed 6 bases at V and 7 bases at J, leaving 15 bases unmatched. The CDR3 is made up of 16 amino acids. The CDR3 nucleotides are TGTGCCAGCAGCCGTCCTATAGCGGGAGGTATGGATGAGCAGTACTTC. Its translation is CASSRPIAGGMDEQYF.

The CDR3 bases are TGTGCCAGCAGTCGAGACAGGTCTAGCAATCAGCCCCAGCATTTT. Protein sequence: CASSRDRSSNQPQHF. This chain connects TRBV12-3 or TRBV12-4 to TRBJ1-5; D possibly corresponds to TRBD1 (6 bases). This CDR3 comprises 15 residues. Trimming removed 5 bases at V and 0 bases at J, with 11 bases between.

The sample holds a few counts of this clonotype. The chain is built from TRBV7-2 and TRBJ1-6, with D uncertain. The CDR3 has 13 residues. CDR1 SGHTA and CDR2 FQGNSA come from the germline V gene. V was cut by 5 bases and J by 11 bases, with 13 bases left in between. The CDR3 region is CASSLTQATPLHF. The CDR3, as DNA: TGTGCCAGCAGCCTTACACAAGCGACACCCCTCCACTTT.

This clonotype showed up just a few times. The genes are TRBV7-3 and TRBJ2-4; TRBD2 aligns across 12 bases. The CDR3 has 14 amino acids. Germline-derived CDR1 and CDR2 are SGHTA and FQGTGA. V lost 4 bases to trimming and J lost 7 bases; unmatched junction nucleotides: 2. The chain's CDR3 is CASSSGTSGNIQYF. The CDR3 DNA reads TGTGCCAGCAGCTCCGGGACTAGCGGGAACATTCAGTACTTC.

The CDR3 DNA reads TGCAGTGCTAGAGGACAGGGGCTAGGTACGCAGTATTTT. Residues: CSARGQGLGTQYF. The chain carries TRBV20-1 and TRBJ2-3; TRBD1 aligns across 8 bases. The germline V gene has CDR1 DFQATT and CDR2 SNEGSKA (reference sequence). The CDR3 runs 13 residues. After removal of 1 base from V and 8 bases from J, the junction contained 5 bases not matched to a gene.

This clonotype was seen a single time. The V call is TRBV10-2, the J call TRBJ1-5, with 12 bases that match TRBD1. CDR3 length: 17 amino acids. Losses at the gene ends were 6 bases for V and 5 bases for J; bases not matched to a gene: 11. In germline, CDR1 is WSHSY, CDR2 SAAADI. CDR3 sequence reads: CASSRDRGRGLDQPQHF. CDR3 sequence (DNA): TGCGCCAGCAGCCGGGACAGGGGGCGCGGTTTGGATCAGCCCCAGCATTTT.

This chain connects TRBV7-2 to TRBJ1-2, with a possible D match to TRBD1 (6 bases). Looked up from germline, CDR1 is SGHTA and CDR2 is FQGNSA. The CDR3 is 15 residues long. The V end was cut by 3 bases, the J end by 1 base, with 12 bases between. The CDR3 spells CASSFRQAINYGYTF. For the CDR3, the DNA is TGTGCCAGCAGCTTCCGACAGGCTATTAACTATGGCTACACCTTC.

In the case of this clonotype: A read error may produce the germline difference seen at one junction end. This chain joins TRBV6-5 and TRBJ1-6, with D uncertain. The CDR3 sequence is 12 residues long. The germline CDR1 and CDR2 sequences are MNHEY and SVGAGI. The CDR3 sequence: CTSSSYNSPLHF. In DNA, the CDR3 is TGTACCAGCAGTTCCTATAATTCACCCCTCCACTTT.

V is TRBV12-3 or TRBV12-4 and J is TRBJ2-1; a weak D match, TRBD1 (5 bases). This CDR3 is 17 amino acids long. Trimming cost V 3 bases and J 0 bases, with 15 bases left between them. The chain's CDR3 is CASSFWKWTLSYNEQFF. The CDR3 nucleotides are TGTGCCAGCAGTTTTTGGAAGTGGACACTCTCCTACAATGAGCAGTTCTTC.

This sequence joins TRBV4-3 and TRBJ1-2; perhaps TRBD1 as D (6 bases). The CDR3 is 17 residues long. Looked up from germline, CDR1 is LGHNA and CDR2 is YSLEER. Trimming took off 1 base at V and 2 bases at J, with 17 bases between the two ends. This chain's CDR3 is CASSQGQGRIENYGYTF. CDR3 nucleotides: TGCGCCAGCAGCCAAGGCCAGGGGAGGATAGAGAACTATGGCTACACCTTC.

A few counts support this clonotype. This chain uses TRBV20-1 with TRBJ2-1, with TRBD2 matching over 7 bases. Germline values: CDR1 DFQATT, CDR2 SNEGSKA (reference sequence). V lost 3 bases, J lost 0 bases, and 8 bases stayed unmatched. The CDR3 totals 16 residues. In DNA, the CDR3 is TGCAGTGCTAGTTGGTTAGCGGGTAGCTCCTACAATGAGCAGTTCTTC. Its translation: CSASWLAGSSYNEQFF.

CDR3 sequence (DNA): TGCGCCAGCAGCCAAGATGAGGGGACATACAATGAGCAGTTCTTC. Translated, it gives CASSQDEGTYNEQFF. The chain joins TRBV4-3 to TRBJ2-1; TRBD1 is a possible D gene (6 bases). V was pared by 0 bases and J by 4 bases, with 10 bases between. CDR1 is LGHNA and CDR2 is YSLEER in the germline V gene. The CDR3 consists of 15 residues.

This clonotype was detected a few times. The chain employs TRBV7-2 and TRBJ2-5, with D hard to call. This CDR3 region has 16 residues. Germline lookup yields CDR1 SGHTA and CDR2 FQGNSA. Between the trimmed V and J ends, which lost 1 base and 3 bases, there was a span of 15 bases. CDR3 nucleotide sequence: TGTGCCAGCAGCTTAGTCGGGTTAAGGGCCAAAGAGACCCAGTACTTC. It codes for CASSLVGLRAKETQYF.

The J gene is TRBJ2-7, the V gene TRBV29-1, with D hard to call. The V and J ends lost 2 bases and 2 bases respectively, with 13 bases between them. CDR1 and CDR2 (germline): SQVTM, ANQGSEA. This CDR3 spans 14 amino acids. The CDR3 spells CSVELAGYPYEQYF. The CDR3 nucleotides are TGCAGCGTTGAACTTGCAGGTTACCCCTACGAGCAGTACTTC.

This clonotype was counted only a few times. This chain's CDR3 is CASSRRGSGYQETQYF. The CDR3 nucleotides read TGCGCCAGCAGCCGCCGTGGTAGCGGTTACCAAGAGACCCAGTACTTC. The V call is TRBV5-1, the J call TRBJ2-5, with D possibly TRBD2 on 6 matching bases. Trimming stripped 4 bases from V and 0 bases from J, with 16 bases between. This CDR3 spans 16 amino acids. The V gene's germline CDR1 is SGHRS and CDR2 YFSETQ.

This clonotype was seen a few times. The chain employs TRBV5-1 and TRBJ2-7, with D unclear. CDR3 length: 12 amino acids. Germline V gene lookup returns CDR1 SGHRS and CDR2 YFSETQ. V was clipped by 1 base and J by 7 bases, with 9 bases between them. The CDR3 region has the DNA TGCGCCAGCAGCTTGAATAACAATGAGCAGTACTTC. This translates into CASSLNNNEQYF.

This clonotype has ten or more counts. The rearrangement uses TRBV4-3 and TRBJ2-3; TRBD2 is a possible D gene (5 bases). The V gene's germline CDR1 is LGHNA and CDR2 YSLEER. Trimming shortened V by 4 bases and J by 2 bases, and 16 bases separated the two germline ends. The CDR3 sequence is 16 residues long. The CDR3 protein is CASSLRRNRFTDTQYF. CDR3 nucleotides: TGCGCCAGCAGCCTCCGGAGGAACCGGTTCACAGATACGCAGTATTTT.

The V call is TRBV20-1, the J call TRBJ2-4; the match to TRBD1 covers 9 bases. The J call is uncertain, as TRBJ2-7 better fits the DNA end. The CDR3 sequence is 13 residues long. Germline CDR1 is DFQATT and CDR2 is SNEGSKA (reference sequence). This CDR3 reads CSAGEGQGYEQYF. CDR3 bases: TGCAGTGCGGGGGAGGGACAGGGTTACGAGCAGTACTTC.

This CDR3 reads CASSDDRAKLFF. CDR3 DNA: TGTGCCAGCAGTGACGACAGGGCCAAACTGTTTTTT. V and J are TRBV6-5 and TRBJ1-4; the match to TRBD1 covers 7 bases. The germline gives CDR1 MNHEY, CDR2 SVGAGI. After removal of 5 bases from V and 11 bases from J, the junction contained 5 bases not matched to a gene. CDR3 size: 12 residues.

The V and J genes are TRBV20-1 and TRBJ1-4, with 8 bases fitting TRBD1. There are 15 residues in the CDR3. The V gene's germline CDR1 is DFQATT and CDR2 SNEGSKA (reference sequence). V lost 5 bases to trimming and J lost 3 bases; unmatched junction nucleotides: 8. In DNA form, the CDR3 reads TGCAGTGCTCCAGGGGGCAGAGCGGCTAATGAAAAACTGTTTTTT. It translates to CSAPGGRAANEKLFF.

The chain carries TRBV4-1 and TRBJ2-3; 7 bases line up with TRBD1. The CDR3 runs 15 residues. The germline CDR1 and CDR2 sequences are MGHRA and YSYEKL. Trimming took 3 bases from V and 4 from J; bases not matched to a gene: 7. CDR3 protein: CASSQLKGAADTQYF. The CDR3 DNA reads TGCGCCAGCAGCCAGCTTAAGGGGGCGGCAGATACGCAGTATTTT.

The chain has TRBV4-3 and TRBJ1-1; D ambiguous. CDR3 length: 14 amino acids. V shed 5 bases and J shed 4 bases, with 14 bases lying between them. The V gene's germline CDR1 is LGHNA and CDR2 YSLEER. CDR3 region: CASSVEGFSTEAFF. The CDR3 DNA sequence: TGCGCCAGCAGCGTAGAGGGATTTAGCACTGAAGCTTTCTTT.